This is a list of T cell receptor beta chains from one sample in a study of naive and memory T cell subsets. A single record per CDR3 protein comes from TCRdb applying MiXCR to the UMI-ligation and nested PCR reads. In the table there are around 83,000 distinct CDR3 sequences, around 11% of which are singletons. Specimen: naive CD4+ T cells from blood. The receptors were sampled from a human donor in good health. Both conserved end residues are part of each CDR3. The order of the fields is CDR3 protein, V gene.

cdr3_aa: CASSLAKRATETQYF
v_call: TRBV7-2

cdr3_aa: CASSPTTANTGELFF
v_call: TRBV9

cdr3_aa: CASSLGWQGARDEQFF
v_call: TRBV5-1

cdr3_aa: CASTGIPNTEAFF
v_call: TRBV6-2/TRBV6-3

cdr3_aa: CASSPGTGSYEQYF
v_call: TRBV18

cdr3_aa: CSATLRDRSYNEQFF
v_call: TRBV20-1

cdr3_aa: CASSRRGEAGDGQYF
v_call: TRBV12-3/TRBV12-4

cdr3_aa: CSAREKGRNEQYF
v_call: TRBV20-1

cdr3_aa: CSARERGGGGHEKLFF
v_call: TRBV20-1

cdr3_aa: CATSREGKSYEQYF
v_call: TRBV15

cdr3_aa: CSASRMSQAGYTF
v_call: TRBV20-1

cdr3_aa: CASSFPPDTQYF
v_call: TRBV12-3/TRBV12-4

cdr3_aa: CASSVDGATDTQYF
v_call: TRBV9

cdr3_aa: CASSQFPGGAGSGNTIYF
v_call: TRBV28

cdr3_aa: CASSLVQGTEAFF
v_call: TRBV7-2

cdr3_aa: CASSVDPLLYSNQPQHF
v_call: TRBV9

cdr3_aa: CASSQEVGLSSGNTIYF
v_call: TRBV14

cdr3_aa: CASSGGANVLTF
v_call: TRBV7-9